This T cell receptor beta chain derives from a study of T cell responses to AZD1222 COVID-19 vaccine (dated by TCRdb to the early 2020s). In terms of the full investigation: TCR sequencing covered roughly 230 trial participants: 207 given two doses of AZD1222 and 26 given two doses of MenACWY control vaccine. Trial participants were enrolled into age subgroups of 18-55, 56-69 and 70-plus years, which contained around 150, 29 and 61 TCR-sequenced participants, respectively. Findings and caveats that apply to the study as a whole: The vaccine-associated CD4 TCRs covered the entire spike protein, and the dominant responses fell in regions 160-218 and 743-854. The 56-69-year group was small, and its depth increase did not reach significance, likely because of low power. Conclusions about previously exposed vaccinees are limited because only 6 or 7 AZD1222 recipients were SARS-CoV-2 seropositive at baseline. Because no day 14 peak-response samples were available, repertoires were characterized only after the peak T cell response. Participants were mostly white British and included more females than males, and it was suggested by the authors that clonal diversity may have been underestimated. Epitopes outside the regions mutated in the B.1.351 and B.1.1.7 variants were reportedly recognized by nearly half of the unique spike-specific TCRs. After two AZD1222 doses, both the breadth and the depth of spike-specific TCRs were significantly higher than at day 0 and than in MenACWY recipients.

The CDR3 regions of human TCRbeta chains were analyzed by immunosequencing. As for the authors' bioinformatics: TCRs in the repertoires were matched against a reference library of SARS-CoV-2-specific TCRs that had been generated with the MIRA antigen-specificity platform. Breadth was defined as the fraction of unique TCRs that were SARS-CoV-2-associated, and depth was defined as the fraction of total T cells that were SARS-CoV-2-associated. Using the MIRA data, each spike-specific TCR was assigned both to the spike region to which the TCR was reactive and to a CD4 or CD8 class. Log10-transformed breadth and depth values were compared by one-way ANOVA with Sidak's multiple comparisons tests. TCRdb stores this immuneACCESS table with in-frame sequences only. Part of the clones is absent; in the studies checked, under half of the shortfall reflects unresolved V genes, and no reason is known for the rest. V and J calls and clone size are those listed in that table; D and trimming were worked out from the DNA. The sample contains some 170,000 clones, 92% of them found a single time. Around 0.99% of the sample lies in the top ten.

Remarks on this clone: It has no known antigen specificity. Base qualities are missing; no much larger clone stands one base away.

This sample's time point label indicates: about 28 days (+/-7) after the second vaccine dose. Because spike-specific TCR depth and breadth did not differ between the two schedules, AZD1222 recipients who got a second dose at roughly 4 weeks were pooled with those who got a second dose at roughly 12 weeks. The vaccinee samples were drawn from two UK trials, COV001 and COV002, one of which was a single-blind randomized controlled phase 2/3 trial testing AZD1222 (ChAdOx1 nCoV-19) in healthy adults. Trial participant PBMC samples were collected at day 0 and day 28 after the second dose for TCRbeta chain sequencing. CDR1 KGHSH and CDR2 LQKENI were looked up in the germline V gene. The CDR3 spans 15 residues, from the cysteine through the phenylalanine. Here the CDR3 DNA is all that survives: 45 bases in frame from base 1. From V the trimming removes 6 bases and from J it removes 7 bases, while the gene matches leave 6 bases of the junction unaccounted for.

The sequence derives from an adult who received the AZD1222 COVID-19 vaccine. Sequenced here: peripheral blood, sampled 28 days after the second AZD1222 dose. The rearranged chain carries TRBV18 and TRBJ2-2, with 12 central nucleotides matching TRBD2. The CDR3 sequence is CASSPTSGGDGELFF. The DNA sequence is as follows: TGTGCCAGCTCCCCGACTAGCGGGGGAGACGGGGAGCTGTTTTTT.